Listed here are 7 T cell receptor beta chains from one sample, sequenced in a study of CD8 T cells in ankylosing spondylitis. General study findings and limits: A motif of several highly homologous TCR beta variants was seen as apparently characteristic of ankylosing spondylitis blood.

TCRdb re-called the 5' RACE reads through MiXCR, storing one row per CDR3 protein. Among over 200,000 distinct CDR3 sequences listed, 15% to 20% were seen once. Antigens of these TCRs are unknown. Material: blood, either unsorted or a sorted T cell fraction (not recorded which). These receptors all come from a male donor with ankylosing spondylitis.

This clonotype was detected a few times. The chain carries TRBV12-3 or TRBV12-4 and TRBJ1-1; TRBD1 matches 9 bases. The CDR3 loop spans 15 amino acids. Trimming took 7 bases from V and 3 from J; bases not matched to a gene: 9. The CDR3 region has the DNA TGTGCCAGCAACCACAGGGGGCTCATGGACACTGAAGCTTTCTTT. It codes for CASNHRGLMDTEAFF.

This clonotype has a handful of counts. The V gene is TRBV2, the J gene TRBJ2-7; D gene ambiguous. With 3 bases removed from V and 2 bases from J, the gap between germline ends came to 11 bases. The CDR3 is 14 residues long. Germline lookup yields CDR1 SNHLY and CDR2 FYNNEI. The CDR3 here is CASSENDSAYEQYF. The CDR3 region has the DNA TGTGCCAGCAGTGAGAATGACTCGGCCTACGAGCAGTACTTC.

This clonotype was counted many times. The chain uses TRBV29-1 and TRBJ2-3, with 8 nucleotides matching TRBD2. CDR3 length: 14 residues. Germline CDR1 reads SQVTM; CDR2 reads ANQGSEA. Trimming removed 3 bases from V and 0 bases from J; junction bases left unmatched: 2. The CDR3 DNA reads TGCAGCGTTGAGTCTAGCGGGAGCACAGATACGCAGTATTTT. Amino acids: CSVESSGSTDTQYF.

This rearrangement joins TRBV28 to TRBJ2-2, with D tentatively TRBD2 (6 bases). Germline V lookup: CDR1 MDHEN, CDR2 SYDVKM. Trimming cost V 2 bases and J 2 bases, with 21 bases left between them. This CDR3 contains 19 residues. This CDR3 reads CASSLPFRVAAHNTGELFF. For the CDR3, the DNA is TGTGCCAGCAGTTTACCATTCCGAGTAGCGGCACACAACACCGGGGAGCTGTTTTTT.

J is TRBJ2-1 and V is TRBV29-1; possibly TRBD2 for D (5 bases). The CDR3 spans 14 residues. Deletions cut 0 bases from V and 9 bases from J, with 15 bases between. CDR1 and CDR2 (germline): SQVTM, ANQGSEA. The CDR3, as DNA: TGCAGCGTTGAAGATTTGGCCGGGGTTAGTGAGCAGTTCTTC. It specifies CSVEDLAGVSEQFF.

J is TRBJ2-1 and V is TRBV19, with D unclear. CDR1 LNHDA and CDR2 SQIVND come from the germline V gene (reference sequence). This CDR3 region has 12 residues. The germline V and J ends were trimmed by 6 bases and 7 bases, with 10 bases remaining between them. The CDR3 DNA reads TGTGCCAGTAGGGGCGATTGGAATGAGCAGTTCTTC. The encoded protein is CASRGDWNEQFF.

CDR3 in DNA: TGCAGTGCTAGGGACAGGGGAAATTCGCGGGAGCAGTACTTC. Translating it yields CSARDRGNSREQYF. This chain connects TRBV20-1 to TRBJ2-7, with TRBD1 identical over 9 bases. CDR1 is DFQATT, CDR2 SNEGSKA, per germline (reference sequence). The CDR3 totals 14 residues. V lost 3 bases to trimming and J lost 7 bases; unmatched junction nucleotides: 10.